This TCR beta chain was sequenced for a study of blood T cell repertoires in COVID-19. Unmatched junction bases numbered 1, after V lost 3 bases and J lost 6 bases. The germline CDR1 and CDR2 sequences are SGHDN and FVKESK. The CDR3 contains 14 residues. Profiled with immunoSEQ multiplex PCR; TCRdb holds only in-frame clones, not every one. The table records tens of thousands of clones, about three quarters of them present only once. This clone was seen only a few times. This receptor was identified in a woman older than 75 with active or convalescent COVID-19. The rearrangement links TRBV14 to TRBJ1-6; 8 bases fit TRBD1. The sequenced material came from peripheral blood. CDR3 region: CASSHRGPNSPLHF. CDR3 bases: TGTGCCAGCAGCCACAGGGGGCCTAATTCACCCCTCCACTTT.